This T cell receptor beta chain stems from a study of T cell changes during pregnancy in multiple sclerosis. The repertoire was sequenced with immunoSEQ multiplex PCR; TCRdb's copy has only in-frame clones and lacks some. The sample shows almost 55,000 clones, around 90% of them seen only once. Germline CDR1 SQVTM, CDR2 ANQGSEA. The CDR3 has 11 residues. V shed 6 bases and J shed 7 bases, with 12 bases lying between them. The chain combines TRBV29-1 with TRBJ1-2, with no clear D. The source was CD8+ T cells from peripheral blood mononuclear cells, collected before pregnancy. The origin of this receptor is a female donor with multiple sclerosis, enrolled in a pregnancy study. The DNA of the CDR3 is TGCAGCGTGGACGGGAGCCCTGGCTACACCTTC. It codes for CSVDGSPGYTF.